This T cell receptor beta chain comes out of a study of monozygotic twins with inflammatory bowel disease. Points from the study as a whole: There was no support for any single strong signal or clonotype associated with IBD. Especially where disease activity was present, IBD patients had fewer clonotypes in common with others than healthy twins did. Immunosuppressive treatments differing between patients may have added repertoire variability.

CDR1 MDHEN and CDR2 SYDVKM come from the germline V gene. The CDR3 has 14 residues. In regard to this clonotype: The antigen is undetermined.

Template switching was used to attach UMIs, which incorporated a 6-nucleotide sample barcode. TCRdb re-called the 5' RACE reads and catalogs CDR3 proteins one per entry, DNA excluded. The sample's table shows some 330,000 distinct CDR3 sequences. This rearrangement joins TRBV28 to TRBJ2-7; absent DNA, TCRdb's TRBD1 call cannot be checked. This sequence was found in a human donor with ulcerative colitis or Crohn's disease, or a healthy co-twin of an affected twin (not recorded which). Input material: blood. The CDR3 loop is CASRVTGGGAEQYF.